Each of the 12 T cell receptor beta chains below was sequenced from the same sample in a study of blood T cell repertoires in COVID-19. Method: immunoSEQ multiplex PCR; TCRdb's copy keeps in-frame clones and lacks some. The profile covers about 160,000 clones, with roughly 87% appearing a single time and 3% to 4% taken by the ten largest. Source material: peripheral blood. The receptors derive from a woman aged 60 to 75 who had recovered from COVID-19.

There are a few counts of this clone. The chain couples TRBV7-9 to TRBJ2-7, with 15 bases identical to TRBD2. The CDR3 covers 17 residues. Germline V gene lookup returns CDR1 SEHNR and CDR2 FQNEAQ (reference sequence). V was pared by 5 bases and J by 2 bases, with 7 bases of the junction left unmatched. CDR3 amino acids: CASSPRTSGGGAYEQYF. The DNA of the CDR3 is TGTGCCAGCAGCCCCCGGACTAGCGGGGGGGGAGCCTACGAGCAGTACTTC.

This sequence joins TRBV5-1 and TRBJ2-3; D is unclear. Germline-derived CDR1 and CDR2 are SGHRS and YFSETQ. The V and J ends lost 7 bases and 2 bases respectively, with 14 bases between them. The CDR3 extends over 14 amino acids. The CDR3 region is CASVKSHPTDTQYF. The DNA of the CDR3 is TGCGCCAGCGTAAAGTCACACCCCACAGATACGCAGTATTTT. Supplemented by reference TRBV5-1 and TRBJ2-3, the full variable domain reads KAGVTQTPRYLIKTRGQQVTLSCSPISGHRSVSWYQQTPGQGLQFLFEYFSETQRNKGNFPGRFSGRQFSNSRSEMNVSTLELGDSALYLCASVKSHPTDTQYFGPGTRLTVL.

The chain carries TRBV10-3 and TRBJ1-2; no clear D gene. Trimming shortened V by 11 bases and J by 1 base, and 17 bases separated the two germline ends. Germline values: CDR1 ENHRY, CDR2 SYGVKD. The CDR3 consists of 14 residues. The CDR3, as DNA: TGTGCCGTCGGGGTGGGAGACTTTAACTATGGCTACACCTTC. This gives the protein CAVGVGDFNYGYTF.

As for this clone: Other DNA sequences of this sample code for an identical CDR3. V is TRBV5-1 and J is TRBJ1-1, with 7 bases fitting TRBD1. Germline V gene lookup returns CDR1 SGHRS and CDR2 YFSETQ. After removal of 4 bases from V and 0 bases from J, the junction contained 3 bases not matched to a gene. There are 14 residues in the CDR3. This CDR3 reads CASSRGQMNTEAFF. CDR3 coding DNA: TGCGCCAGCAGCAGGGGACAGATGAACACTGAAGCTTTCTTT. The full variable domain, in which reference TRBV5-1 and TRBJ1-1 provide the parts outside the CDR3, is KAGVTQTPRYLIKTRGQQVTLSCSPISGHRSVSWYQQTPGQGLQFLFEYFSETQRNKGNFPGRFSGRQFSNSRSEMNVSTLELGDSALYLCASSRGQMNTEAFFGQGTRLTVV.

This clone was detected a few times. The chain carries TRBV28 and TRBJ2-3, with unresolved D. Trimming removed 4 bases from V and 2 bases from J, with 16 bases in between. Germline values: CDR1 MDHEN, CDR2 SYDVKM. The CDR3 covers 16 residues. Here the CDR3 DNA reads TGTGCCAGCAGTTCGAACAGAGCTGGATACACAGATACGCAGTATTTT. Its protein is CASSSNRAGYTDTQYF.

This chain uses TRBV18 with TRBJ2-1, with TRBD2 as a possible D gene (6 bases). V was shortened by 3 bases and J by 7 bases, with 10 bases between the two germline ends. CDR3 length: 13 residues. Germline CDR1 reads KGHSH; CDR2 reads LQKENI. The CDR3 region has the DNA TGTGCCAGCTCACCGGTGAGCGGGAATGAGCAGTTCTTC. It is translated as CASSPVSGNEQFF.

The chain has TRBV19 and TRBJ2-7, with 12 bases that match TRBD2. Germline lookup yields CDR1 LNHDA and CDR2 SQIVND (reference sequence). The CDR3 length is 14 residues. The V and J ends lost 6 bases and 4 bases, in that order; junction bases with no gene match: 4. The CDR3 here is CASRTSGGTYEQYF. The DNA of the CDR3 is TGTGCCAGTAGGACTAGCGGGGGTACTTACGAGCAGTACTTC. Full variable domain (remainder filled in from reference TRBV19 and TRBJ2-7): DGGITQSPKYLFRKEGQNVTLSCEQNLNHDAMYWYRQDPGQGLRLIYYSQIVNDFQKGDIAEGYSVSREKKESFPLTVTSAQKNPTAFYLCASRTSGGTYEQYFGPGTRLTVT.

V and J are TRBV19 and TRBJ2-7, with a tentative D call TRBD1 (6 bases). The CDR3 runs 14 residues. From germline, CDR1 is LNHDA and CDR2 SQIVND (reference sequence). Trimming removed 2 bases at V and 4 bases at J, with 12 bases between. CDR3 sequence: CASSIKDSEYEQYF. The CDR3 region has the DNA TGTGCCAGTAGTATAAAGGACAGTGAGTACGAGCAGTACTTC.

The V and J genes are TRBV28 and TRBJ1-2; perhaps TRBD1 as D (5 bases). CDR3 length: 13 amino acids. Trimming took off 2 bases at V and 8 bases at J, with 12 bases between the two ends. From germline, CDR1 is MDHEN and CDR2 SYDVKM. The chain's CDR3 is CASSLQRGAGYTF. The CDR3 DNA sequence: TGTGCCAGCAGTTTACAAAGGGGCGCGGGCTACACCTTC.

The chain is built from TRBV12-3 or TRBV12-4 and TRBJ2-1; possible D gene TRBD2, 6 bases. The V end was cut by 5 bases, the J end by 4 bases, with 9 bases between. The CDR3 loop spans 13 amino acids. The CDR3 coding sequence is TGTGCCAGCAGTAGGAGGGGATACAATGAGCAGTTCTTC. Translation gives CASSRRGYNEQFF.

The rearrangement uses TRBV6-5 and TRBJ1-2; D is uncertain. Looked up from germline, CDR1 is MNHEY and CDR2 is SVGAGI. The V and J ends lost 7 bases and 8 bases respectively, with 17 bases between them. The CDR3 consists of 13 residues. CDR3 sequence (DNA): TGTGCCAGCAACCCAGGAAGCTCTCGGGGCTACACCTTC. It translates to CASNPGSSRGYTF.

This chain joins TRBV7-2 and TRBJ2-1; the match to TRBD2 covers 8 bases. The CDR3 is 16 amino acids. The germline gives CDR1 SGHTA, CDR2 FQGNSA. Unmatched junction bases numbered 9, after V lost 5 bases and J lost 3 bases. The CDR3 reads CASSPLTGGFYNEQFF. CDR3 in DNA: TGTGCCAGCAGCCCCTTGACGGGGGGGTTCTACAATGAGCAGTTCTTC. Using reference TRBV7-2 and TRBJ2-1 for the parts outside the CDR3, the full variable domain is GAGVSQSPSNKVTEKGKDVELRCDPISGHTALYWYRQSLGQGLEFLIYFQGNSAPDKSGLPSDRFSAERTGGSVSTLTIQRTQQEDSAVYLCASSPLTGGFYNEQFFGPGTRLTVL.